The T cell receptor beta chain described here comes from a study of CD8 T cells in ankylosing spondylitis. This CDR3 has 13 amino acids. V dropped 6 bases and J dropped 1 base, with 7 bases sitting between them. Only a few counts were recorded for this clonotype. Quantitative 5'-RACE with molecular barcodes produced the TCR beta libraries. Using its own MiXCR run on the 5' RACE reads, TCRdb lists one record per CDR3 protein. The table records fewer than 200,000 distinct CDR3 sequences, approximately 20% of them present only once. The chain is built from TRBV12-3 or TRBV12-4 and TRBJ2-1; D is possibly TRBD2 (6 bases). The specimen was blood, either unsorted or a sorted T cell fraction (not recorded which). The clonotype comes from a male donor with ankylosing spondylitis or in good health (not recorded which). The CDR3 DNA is TGTGCCAGCAGGGGAGGATCCTACAATGAGCAGTTCTTC. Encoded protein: CASRGGSYNEQFF.